These 5 T cell receptor beta chains originate from one sample sequenced in a study of beta chain features in type 1 diabetes. Study findings and constraints: Type 1 diabetes patients showed a moderate but significant shortening of TCRB CDR3s in all four CD4+ subsets.

Their cognate antigens are unknown. As every portion of the isolated RNA was reverse transcribed, the sequencing read expressed TCRB transcripts. Clones were sequenced by immunoSEQ multiplex PCR, and TCRdb holds only the in-frame ones, with some missing. The top ten hold roughly 0.04% of the sample, which has hundreds of thousands of clones, roughly 13% seen once. The specimen was naive CD4+ T cells from blood. Receptor source: a man in his late teens or twenties with type 1 diabetes.

This clone has only a few counts. The J gene is TRBJ2-7, the V gene TRBV25-1; 11 nucleotides line up with TRBD1. The junction had 1 base not matched to a gene; V was cut back by 7 bases and J by 2 bases. The CDR3 is 13 residues long. CDR1 is MGHDK and CDR2 is SYGVNS in the germline V gene. As DNA, the CDR3 is TGTGCCAGCATGGGACAGGGGGCCTACGAGCAGTACTTC. It yields the protein CASMGQGAYEQYF.

A few counts support this clone. The chain links TRBV5-1 to TRBJ2-2; 8 bases are shared with TRBD1. Unmatched junction bases numbered 2, after V lost 3 bases and J lost 4 bases. The CDR3 consists of 14 residues. CDR1 SGHRS and CDR2 YFSETQ come from the germline V gene. DNA of the CDR3: TGCGCCAGCAGCTCACAGGGGGGCACCGGGGAGCTGTTTTTT. Encoded protein: CASSSQGGTGELFF.

In this sample, this clone turned up a few times. V usage is TRBV7-2 and J usage is TRBJ2-1; 9 bases agree with TRBD2. Unmatched junction bases numbered 10, after V lost 4 bases and J lost 6 bases. Germline CDR1 and CDR2: SGHTA and FQGNSA. The CDR3 extends over 16 amino acids. CDR3 DNA: TGTGCCAGCAGCTCCTTTAGCGGGAGCCTCGGCAATGAGCAGTTCTTC. This gives the protein CASSSFSGSLGNEQFF. The full variable domain, in which reference TRBV7-2 and TRBJ2-1 provide the parts outside the CDR3, is GAGVSQSPSNKVTEKGKDVELRCDPISGHTALYWYRQSLGQGLEFLIYFQGNSAPDKSGLPSDRFSAERTGGSVSTLTIQRTQQEDSAVYLCASSSFSGSLGNEQFFGPGTRLTVL.

This clone was detected a few times. This same CDR3 is encoded by further DNA sequences in the sample. The rearrangement links TRBV9 to TRBJ2-1, with a weak D call TRBD1 (5 bases). Germline CDR1 and CDR2: SGDLS and YYNGEE. The CDR3 sequence is 12 residues long. V gave up 0 bases and J gave up 8 bases, with 6 bases separating them. The CDR3 loop is CASSVGGDEQFF. As DNA, the CDR3 is TGTGCCAGCAGCGTAGGGGGCGATGAGCAGTTCTTC. Full variable domain (remainder filled in from reference TRBV9 and TRBJ2-1): DSGVTQTPKHLITATGQRVTLRCSPRSGDLSVYWYQQSLDQGLQFLIQYYNGEERAKGNILERFSAQQFPDLHSELNLSSLELGDSALYFCASSVGGDEQFFGPGTRLTVL.

The rearrangement links TRBV27 to TRBJ1-5; D call uncertain. The CDR3 has 13 amino acids. CDR1 and CDR2 (germline): MNHEY, SMNVEV (reference sequence). The V end was cut by 0 bases, the J end by 11 bases, with 11 bases between. The CDR3 here is CASSLSVLGAQHF. The CDR3 nucleotides are TGTGCCAGCAGTTTATCGGTGCTTGGAGCCCAGCATTTT.